The T cell receptor (beta chain) under discussion was sequenced for a study of T cells after yellow fever vaccination. The wider study: Fractions of limited cellularity were prepared by means of SMART-Seq v4 Ultra Low Input. Study-wide points: A small share of clonotypes appeared in both CD4 and CD8 compartments.

This clonotype was found many times. Its antigen remains unidentified. Conversion of TCR transcripts into cDNA relied on 5'RACE template switching, which added a universal primer site and UMIs. TCRdb called the 5' RACE reads again in MiXCR, with one record for every CDR3 protein. The sample holds about 210,000 distinct CDR3 sequences, 6.5% to 7.5% seen once. CDR3 size: 20 residues. J lost 9 bases, V lost 0 bases, and 23 bases had no gene match. CDR1 is SGHNT and CDR2 is YYREEE in the germline V gene (reference sequence). This rearrangement joins TRBV5-4 to TRBJ2-4; 8 bases are shared with TRBD1. The source of this sequence is a man under 40 who received the YFV17D yellow fever vaccine. The input for sequencing was CD4+ T cells sorted from PBMCs, taken on the day of the yellow fever booster vaccination. In nucleotides, the CDR3 is TGTGCCAGCAGCTTGGGGCCGGTTGGGGACAGGCGGCCAAAGTCGAGCATTCAGTACTTC. Translated: CASSLGPVGDRRPKSSIQYF. The variable domain in full, with the rest retrieved from reference TRBV5-4 and TRBJ2-4, is ETGVTQSPTHLIKTRGQQVTLRCSSQSGHNTVSWYQQALGQGPQFIFQYYREEENGRGNFPPRFSGLQFPNYSSELNVNALELDDSALYLCASSLGPVGDRRPKSSIQYFGAGTRLSVL.